One sample yielded the 2 T cell receptor beta chains listed below, sequenced in a study of shared clonotypes between healthy human individuals. Measured with immunoSEQ multiplex PCR; TCRdb has only the in-frame clones, and not every one. The repertoire has some 2,400,000 clones, 90% to 97% of them found once; the top ten carry roughly 0.13%. Sequenced material: naive CD4+ T cells sorted from blood. The subset denotes: CD45RA+ positively selected. These receptors all come from a man younger than 35 in good health.

The count of this clone is one. The chain combines TRBV5-6 with TRBJ2-6; TRBD2 matches 10 bases. CDR3 length: 18 amino acids. Germline V gene lookup returns CDR1 SGHDT and CDR2 YYEEEE. V shed 3 bases, J shed 0 bases, and the junction held 6 bases outside the gene matches. CDR3 in DNA: TGTGCCAGCAGCTCAATGACTAGCGGGTTCTCTGGGGCCAACGTCCTGACTTTC. Translation gives CASSSMTSGFSGANVLTF.

The rearrangement links TRBV29-1 to TRBJ1-1, with 8 bases fitting TRBD1. The CDR3 is 11 residues long. V was clipped by 7 bases and J by 6 bases; unmatched bases: 4. The germline V gene has CDR1 SQVTM and CDR2 ANQGSEA. The CDR3 sequence is CSATDRAEAFF. The DNA for the CDR3 is TGCAGCGCCACGGACAGGGCTGAAGCTTTCTTT. Variable domain in full (rest from reference TRBV29-1 and TRBJ1-1): SAVISQKPSRDICQRGTSLTIQCQVDSQVTMMFWYRQQPGQSLTLIATANQGSEATYESGFVIDKFPISRPNLTFSTLTVSNMSPEDSSIYLCSATDRAEAFFGQGTRLTVV.